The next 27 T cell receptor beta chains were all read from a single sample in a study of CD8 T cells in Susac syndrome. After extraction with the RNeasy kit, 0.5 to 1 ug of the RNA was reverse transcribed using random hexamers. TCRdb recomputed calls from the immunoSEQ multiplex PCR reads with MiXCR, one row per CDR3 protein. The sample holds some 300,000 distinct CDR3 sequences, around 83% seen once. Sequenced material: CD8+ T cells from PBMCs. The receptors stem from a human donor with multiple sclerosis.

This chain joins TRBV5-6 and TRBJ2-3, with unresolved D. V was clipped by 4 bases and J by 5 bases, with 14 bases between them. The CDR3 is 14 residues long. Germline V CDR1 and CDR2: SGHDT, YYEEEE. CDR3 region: CASSPILDGDTQYF. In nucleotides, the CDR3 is TGTGCCAGCAGCCCCATACTCGACGGAGATACGCAGTATTTT.

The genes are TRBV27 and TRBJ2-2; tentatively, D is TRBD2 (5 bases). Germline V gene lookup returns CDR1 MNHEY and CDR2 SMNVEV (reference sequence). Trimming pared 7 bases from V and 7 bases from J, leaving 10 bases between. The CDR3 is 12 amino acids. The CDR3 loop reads CASKLGNGELFF. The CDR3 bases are TGTGCCAGCAAACTAGGAAACGGGGAGCTGTTTTTT.

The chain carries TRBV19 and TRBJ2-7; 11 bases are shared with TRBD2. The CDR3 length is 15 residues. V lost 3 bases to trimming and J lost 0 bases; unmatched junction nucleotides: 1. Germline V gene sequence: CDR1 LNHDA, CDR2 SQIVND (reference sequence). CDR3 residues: CASSIGLAGSYEQYF. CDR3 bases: TGTGCCAGTAGTATCGGACTAGCGGGCTCCTACGAGCAGTACTTC.

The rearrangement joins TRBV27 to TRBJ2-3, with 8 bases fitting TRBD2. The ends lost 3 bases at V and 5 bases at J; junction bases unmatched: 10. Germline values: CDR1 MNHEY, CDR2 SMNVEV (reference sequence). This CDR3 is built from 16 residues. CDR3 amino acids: CASSFIGLAGLDTQYF. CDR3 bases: TGTGCCAGCAGTTTTATCGGGCTAGCGGGTCTAGATACGCAGTATTTT.

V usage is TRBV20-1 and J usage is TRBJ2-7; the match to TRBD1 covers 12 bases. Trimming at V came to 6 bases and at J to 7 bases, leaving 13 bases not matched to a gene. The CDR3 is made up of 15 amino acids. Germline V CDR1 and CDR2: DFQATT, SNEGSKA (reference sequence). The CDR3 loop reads CSAIVEGQGAWEQYF. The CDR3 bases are TGCAGTGCAATTGTCGAGGGACAGGGGGCGTGGGAGCAGTACTTC.

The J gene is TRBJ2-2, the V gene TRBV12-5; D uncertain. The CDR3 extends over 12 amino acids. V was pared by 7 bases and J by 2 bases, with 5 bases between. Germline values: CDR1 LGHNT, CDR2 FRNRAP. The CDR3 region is CASDRNTGELFF. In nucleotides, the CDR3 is TGTGCTAGTGACAGAAACACCGGGGAGCTGTTTTTT.

The CDR3 region is CASSKLVTDRGHGEAFF. In nucleotides, the CDR3 is TGTGCCAGCAGCAAACTCGTAACCGACAGGGGGCATGGTGAAGCTTTCTTT. The J gene is TRBJ1-1, the V gene TRBV21-1; the table's D call, TRBD1, has no DNA check behind it. TRBV21-1 is reported as a pseudogene. There are 17 residues in the CDR3.

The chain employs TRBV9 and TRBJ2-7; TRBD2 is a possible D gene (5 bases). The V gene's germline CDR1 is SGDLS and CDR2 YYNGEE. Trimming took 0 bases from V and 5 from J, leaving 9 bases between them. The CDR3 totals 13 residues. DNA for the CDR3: TGTGCCAGCAGCGTAGATCGGGGTAACGAGCAGTACTTC. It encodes CASSVDRGNEQYF.

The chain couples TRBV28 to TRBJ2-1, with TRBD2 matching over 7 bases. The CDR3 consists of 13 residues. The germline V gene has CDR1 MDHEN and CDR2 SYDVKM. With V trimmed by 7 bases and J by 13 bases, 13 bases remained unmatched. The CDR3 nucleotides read TGTGCCAGCACCCCCTCGGGTCTAGCGGTACAGTTCTTC. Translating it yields CASTPSGLAVQFF.

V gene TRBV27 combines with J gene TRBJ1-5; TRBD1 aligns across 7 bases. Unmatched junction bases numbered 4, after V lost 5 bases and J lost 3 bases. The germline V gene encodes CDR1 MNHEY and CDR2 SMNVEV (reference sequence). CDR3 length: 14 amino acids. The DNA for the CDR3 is TGTGCCAGCAGTACCACAGGGGACAATCAGCCCCAGCATTTT. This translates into CASSTTGDNQPQHF.

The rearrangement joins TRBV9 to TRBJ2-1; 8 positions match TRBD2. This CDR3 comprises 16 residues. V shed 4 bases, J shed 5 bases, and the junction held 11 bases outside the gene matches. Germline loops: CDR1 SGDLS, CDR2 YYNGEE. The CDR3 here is CASSPYGAGEHNEQFF. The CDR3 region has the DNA TGTGCCAGCAGCCCCTACGGAGCGGGGGAACACAATGAGCAGTTCTTC.

The CDR3 reads CSARDLLLEQYF. Written as DNA, the CDR3 is TGCAGTGCTAGAGATCTTCTGCTCGAGCAGTACTTC. V and J are TRBV20-1 and TRBJ2-7; D gene ambiguous. The CDR3 length is 12 residues. Trimming left V 0 bases short and J 6 bases short, with 9 bases between. Germline loops: CDR1 DFQATT, CDR2 SNEGSKA (reference sequence).

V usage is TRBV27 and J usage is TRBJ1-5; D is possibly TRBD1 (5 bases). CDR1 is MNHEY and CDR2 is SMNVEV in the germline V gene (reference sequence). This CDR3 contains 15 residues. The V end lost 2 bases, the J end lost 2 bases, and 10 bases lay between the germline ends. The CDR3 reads CASSLGGWGNQPQHF. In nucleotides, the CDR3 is TGTGCCAGCAGTTTAGGGGGATGGGGCAATCAGCCCCAGCATTTT.

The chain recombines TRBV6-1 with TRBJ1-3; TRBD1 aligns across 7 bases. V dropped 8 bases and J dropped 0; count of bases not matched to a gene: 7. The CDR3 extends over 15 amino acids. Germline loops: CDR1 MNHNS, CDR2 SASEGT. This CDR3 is CASSGGVSSGNTIYF. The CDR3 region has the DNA TGTGCCAGCTCAGGGGGAGTAAGCTCTGGAAACACCATATATTTT.

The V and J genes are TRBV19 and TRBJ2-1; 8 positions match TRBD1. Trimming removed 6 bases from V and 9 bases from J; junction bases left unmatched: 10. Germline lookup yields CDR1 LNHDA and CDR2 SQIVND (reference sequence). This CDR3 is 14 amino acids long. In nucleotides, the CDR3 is TGTGCCAGTAGCCTTCGACAGGGGAGTACTGAGCAGTTCTTC. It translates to CASSLRQGSTEQFF.

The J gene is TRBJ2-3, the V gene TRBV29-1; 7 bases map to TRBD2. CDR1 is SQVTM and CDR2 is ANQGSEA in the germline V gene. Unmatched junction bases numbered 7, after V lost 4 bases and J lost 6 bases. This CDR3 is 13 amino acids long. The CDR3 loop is CSVVAGLKDTQYF. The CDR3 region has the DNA TGCAGCGTTGTAGCGGGCCTCAAGGATACGCAGTATTTT.

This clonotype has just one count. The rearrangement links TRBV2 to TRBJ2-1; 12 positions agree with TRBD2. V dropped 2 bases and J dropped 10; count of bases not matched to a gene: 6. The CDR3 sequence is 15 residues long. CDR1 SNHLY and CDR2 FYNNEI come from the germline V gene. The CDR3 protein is CASSERLAGGGEQFF. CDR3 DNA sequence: TGTGCCAGCAGTGAACGGCTAGCGGGAGGGGGGGAGCAGTTCTTC.

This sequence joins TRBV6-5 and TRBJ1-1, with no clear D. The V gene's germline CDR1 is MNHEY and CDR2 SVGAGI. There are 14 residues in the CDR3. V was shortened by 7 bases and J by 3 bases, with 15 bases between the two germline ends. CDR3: CASIHLGLDTEAFF. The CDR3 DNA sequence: TGTGCCAGCATCCATCTCGGGCTGGACACTGAAGCTTTCTTT.

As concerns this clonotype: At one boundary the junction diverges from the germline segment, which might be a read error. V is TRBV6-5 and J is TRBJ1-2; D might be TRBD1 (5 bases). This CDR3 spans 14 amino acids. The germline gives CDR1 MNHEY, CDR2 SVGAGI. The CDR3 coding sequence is TGTGCCAGCACTTACTCGGAGGGGCCTCATGGCTACACCTTC. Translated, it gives CASTYSEGPHGYTF.

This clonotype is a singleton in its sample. This CDR3 reads CASSLGFRGISEAFF. The CDR3 nucleotides read TGTGCCAGCAGCTTGGGCTTCAGGGGGATTTCTGAAGCTTTCTTT. V and J are TRBV5-6 and TRBJ1-1; TRBD1 matches 7 bases. After removal of 0 bases from V and 6 bases from J, the junction contained 8 bases not matched to a gene. The CDR3 covers 15 residues. Germline-derived CDR1 and CDR2 are SGHDT and YYEEEE.

This chain's CDR3 is CASSLSPRSGRLTDTQYF. The CDR3 coding sequence is TGTGCCAGCAGTTTATCCCCTAGGAGCGGGAGGCTCACAGATACGCAGTATTTT. The rearrangement links TRBV27 to TRBJ2-3; 9 bases are a match to TRBD2. This CDR3 spans 18 amino acids. Trimming cost V 0 bases and J 2 bases; bases outside gene matches: 9. Germline CDR1 and CDR2: MNHEY and SMNVEV (reference sequence).

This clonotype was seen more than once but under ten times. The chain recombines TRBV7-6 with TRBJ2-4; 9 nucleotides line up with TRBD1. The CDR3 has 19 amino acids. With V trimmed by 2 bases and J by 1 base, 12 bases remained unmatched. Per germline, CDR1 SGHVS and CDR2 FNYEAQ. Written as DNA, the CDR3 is TGTGCCAGCAGCTTAAGTTCGGGACAGGGCCCCCATGCCAAAAACATTCAGTACTTC. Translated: CASSLSSGQGPHAKNIQYF.

The CDR3 DNA sequence: TGTGCCAGCAGCTTAGGACCGGGGCTTAGCAATCAGCCCCAGCATTTT. It yields the protein CASSLGPGLSNQPQHF. The rearrangement uses TRBV7-9 and TRBJ1-5; a weak D match, TRBD1 (5 bases). This CDR3 has 16 amino acids. Germline V gene sequence: CDR1 SEHNR, CDR2 FQNEAQ (reference sequence). Trimming cost V 1 base and J 0 bases, with 10 bases left between them.

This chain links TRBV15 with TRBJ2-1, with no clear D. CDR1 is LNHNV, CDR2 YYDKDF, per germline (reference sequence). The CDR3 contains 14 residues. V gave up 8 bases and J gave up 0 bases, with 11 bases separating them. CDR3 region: CATGPPSSYNEQFF. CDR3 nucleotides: TGTGCCACCGGGCCCCCCAGCTCCTACAATGAGCAGTTCTTC.

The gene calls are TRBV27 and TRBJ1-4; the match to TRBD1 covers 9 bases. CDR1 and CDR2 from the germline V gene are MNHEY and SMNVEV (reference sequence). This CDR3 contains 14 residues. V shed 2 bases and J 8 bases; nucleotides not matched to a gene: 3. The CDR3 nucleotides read TGTGCCAGCAGTTTAAGACAGGGGGGCGAAAAACTGTTTTTT. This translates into CASSLRQGGEKLFF. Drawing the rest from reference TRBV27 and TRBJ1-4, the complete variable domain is EAQVTQNPRYLITVTGKKLTVTCSQNMNHEYMSWYRQDPGLGLRQIYYSMNVEVTDKGDVPEGYKVSRKEKRNFPLILESPSPNQTSLYFCASSLRQGGEKLFFGSGTQLSVL.

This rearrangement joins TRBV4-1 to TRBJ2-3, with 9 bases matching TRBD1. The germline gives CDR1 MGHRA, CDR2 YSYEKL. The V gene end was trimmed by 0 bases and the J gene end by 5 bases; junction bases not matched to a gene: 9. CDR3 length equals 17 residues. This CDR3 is CASSQEIGTGFEDTQYF. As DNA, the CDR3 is TGCGCCAGCAGCCAAGAGATCGGGACAGGGTTTGAAGATACGCAGTATTTT.

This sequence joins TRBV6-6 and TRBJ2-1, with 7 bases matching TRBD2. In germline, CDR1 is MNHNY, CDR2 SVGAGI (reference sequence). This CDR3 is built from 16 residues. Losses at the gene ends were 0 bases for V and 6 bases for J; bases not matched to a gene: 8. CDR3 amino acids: CASSYSTGGVGNEQFF. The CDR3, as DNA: TGTGCCAGCAGTTACTCGACGGGGGGAGTAGGCAATGAGCAGTTCTTC.